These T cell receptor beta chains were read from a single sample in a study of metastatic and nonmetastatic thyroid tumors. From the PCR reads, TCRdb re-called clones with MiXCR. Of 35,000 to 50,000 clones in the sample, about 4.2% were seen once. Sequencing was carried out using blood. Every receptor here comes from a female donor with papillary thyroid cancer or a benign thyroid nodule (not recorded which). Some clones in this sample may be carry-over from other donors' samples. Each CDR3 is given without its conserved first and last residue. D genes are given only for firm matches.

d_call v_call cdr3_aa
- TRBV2 ASYGGGTDTQY
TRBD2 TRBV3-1 ASSQRRTSGVQETQY
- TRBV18 ASSPEQSLMNTEAF
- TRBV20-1 SAKPGPNYNEQF
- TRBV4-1 ASSSFVGGNTGELF
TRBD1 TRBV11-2 ASSLNPSDRVRGENQPQH
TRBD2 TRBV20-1 SATLAGDPAEQF
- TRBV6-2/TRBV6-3 ASSGRDNQETQY
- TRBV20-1 SARRGPDTDTQY
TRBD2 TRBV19 ASSIGETSAAETQY
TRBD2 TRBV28 ASSLGGRAYNEQF
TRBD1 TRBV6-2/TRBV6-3 ASGYSRTGGREAF
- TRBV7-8 ASSPWGLFTDTQY
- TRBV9 ASSVGGDHPSTDTQY
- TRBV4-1 ASSQDLASRRYGYT
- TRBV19 ASSALVNTEAF
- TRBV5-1 ASSLTGYTEAF
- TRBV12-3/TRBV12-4 ASSFTGSGANVLT
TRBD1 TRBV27 ASSLHLQGATEAF
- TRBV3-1 ASSQDWVPGLTQY